This T cell receptor beta chain was found in a study of T cell responses to AZD1222 COVID-19 vaccine. This clone showed up just once. The V gene lost 1 base and the J gene lost 7 bases, with 7 bases spanning the gap. The germline gives CDR1 MRHNA, CDR2 SNTAGT. The CDR3 covers 12 residues. Clones were read by immunoSEQ multiplex PCR, and TCRdb kept only the in-frame ones, dropping some. The table includes roughly 98,000 clones, roughly 90% detected once. This material consisted of peripheral blood, taken 28 days after the second AZD1222 dose. The chain employs TRBV6-4 and TRBJ1-2; TRBD1 is a possible D gene (5 bases). This clonotype was sampled from an adult who received the AZD1222 COVID-19 vaccine. The CDR3 is CASSDWQGGYTF. CDR3 bases: TGTGCCAGCAGTGACTGGCAGGGTGGCTACACCTTC.